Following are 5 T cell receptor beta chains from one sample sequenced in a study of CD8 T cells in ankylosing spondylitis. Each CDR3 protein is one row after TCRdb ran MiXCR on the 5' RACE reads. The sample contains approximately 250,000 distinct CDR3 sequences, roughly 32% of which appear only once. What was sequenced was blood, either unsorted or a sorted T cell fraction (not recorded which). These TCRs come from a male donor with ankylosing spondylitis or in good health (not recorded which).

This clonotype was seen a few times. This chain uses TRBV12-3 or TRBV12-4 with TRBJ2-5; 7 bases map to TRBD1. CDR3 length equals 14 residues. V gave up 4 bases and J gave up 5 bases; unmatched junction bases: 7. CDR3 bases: TGTGCCAGCAGTTCGACAGGGATTGCGGAGACCCAGTACTTC. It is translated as CASSSTGIAETQYF.

The DNA for the CDR3 is TGTGCCAGCAGCTTAGAGTGGGGGCAGGACGAGCAGTACTTC. Encoded protein: CASSLEWGQDEQYF. The chain uses TRBV11-2 and TRBJ2-7; tentative D call: TRBD1 (6 bases). The CDR3 contains 14 residues. The V end was cut by 0 bases, the J end by 5 bases, with 11 bases between. Germline values: CDR1 SGHAT, CDR2 FQNNGV.

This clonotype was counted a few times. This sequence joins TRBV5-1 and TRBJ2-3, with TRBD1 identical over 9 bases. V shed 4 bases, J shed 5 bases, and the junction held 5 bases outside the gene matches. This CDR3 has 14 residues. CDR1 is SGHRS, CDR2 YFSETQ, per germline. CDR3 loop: CASSPGQGGDTQYF. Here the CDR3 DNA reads TGCGCCAGCAGCCCGGGACAGGGTGGAGATACGCAGTATTTT.

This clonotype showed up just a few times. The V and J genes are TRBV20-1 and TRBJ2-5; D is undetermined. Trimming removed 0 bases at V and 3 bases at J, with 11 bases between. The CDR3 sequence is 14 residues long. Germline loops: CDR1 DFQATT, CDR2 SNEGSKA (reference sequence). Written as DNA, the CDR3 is TGCAGTGCTAGAGATCAAGGCCTCGAAGAGACCCAGTACTTC. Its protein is CSARDQGLEETQYF.

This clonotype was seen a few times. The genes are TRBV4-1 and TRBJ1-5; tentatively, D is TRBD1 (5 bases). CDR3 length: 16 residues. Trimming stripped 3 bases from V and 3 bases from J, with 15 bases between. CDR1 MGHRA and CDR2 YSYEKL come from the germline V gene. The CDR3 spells CASSQPRGGTNQPQHF. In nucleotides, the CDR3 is TGCGCCAGCAGCCAGCCCCGAGGAGGGACCAATCAGCCCCAGCATTTT.